This is a list of T cell receptor beta chains from one sample in a study of graft-versus-host responses after intestinal transplantation. Their antigen targets remain unknown. The assay was immunoSEQ multiplex PCR, and TCRdb's table has in-frame clones only and misses some. The table shows roughly 90,000 clones, with 88% occurring only once. This material consisted of unstimulated CD4+ T cells sorted from spleen or lymph node cells, taken before transplant. The source of these receptors is a human donor who was the organ donor for an intestinal transplant. CDR3s include the opening cysteine and the closing phenylalanine or tryptophan. Each record gives: D gene, clone size, J gene, V gene, CDR3 DNA, CDR3 protein. The D gene is left open where the match is weak. Only some rows state a clone size, as once, few, many or a class for expanded clones.

d_call: TRBD1
clone_size: .
j_call: TRBJ1-2
v_call: TRBV28
cdr3_nt: TGTGCCAGCAGGCCGGGACAGACCAGCTCGCTCTATGGCTACACCTTC
cdr3_aa: CASRPGQTSSLYGYTF

d_call: .
clone_size: .
j_call: TRBJ1-1
v_call: TRBV10-3
cdr3_nt: TGTGCCATGAGTGCGGGGGGCGCAACTGAAGCTTTCTTT
cdr3_aa: CAMSAGGATEAFF

d_call: TRBD2
clone_size: .
j_call: TRBJ2-1
v_call: TRBV11-3
cdr3_nt: TGTGCCAGCAGCTCGGGACTAGCGAGTTCGGGTGAGCAGTTCTTC
cdr3_aa: CASSSGLASSGEQFF

d_call: .
clone_size: .
j_call: TRBJ1-1
v_call: TRBV30
cdr3_nt: TGTGCCCGCGACAGGCTGAACACTGAAGCTTTCTTT
cdr3_aa: CARDRLNTEAFF

d_call: .
clone_size: .
j_call: TRBJ2-4
v_call: TRBV28
cdr3_nt: TGTGTCAGCGGGTATGAGGGTGGCATTCAGTACTTC
cdr3_aa: CVSGYEGGIQYF

d_call: .
clone_size: .
j_call: TRBJ2-5
v_call: TRBV9
cdr3_nt: TGTGCCAGCAGCGTAGGAAGCAGGGAGACCCAGTACTTC
cdr3_aa: CASSVGSRETQYF

d_call: .
clone_size: .
j_call: TRBJ1-1
v_call: TRBV7-2
cdr3_nt: TGTGCCAGCAGCTTTTTGGGCAGGGGGAACACTGAAGCTTTCTTT
cdr3_aa: CASSFLGRGNTEAFF

d_call: TRBD2
clone_size: .
j_call: TRBJ2-2
v_call: TRBV9
cdr3_nt: TGTGCCAGCAGCGTAGCGGGAGGACCCGGGGAGCTGTTTTTT
cdr3_aa: CASSVAGGPGELFF

d_call: TRBD1
clone_size: once
j_call: TRBJ2-3
v_call: TRBV27
cdr3_nt: TGTGCCAGCGTAAATCCGGGACAGGGCGGAGATACGCAGTATTTT
cdr3_aa: CASVNPGQGGDTQYF

d_call: .
clone_size: .
j_call: TRBJ1-6
v_call: TRBV5-1
cdr3_nt: TGCGCCAGCAGCTTGCAGGGTAGGCATTCACCCCTCCACTTT
cdr3_aa: CASSLQGRHSPLHF

d_call: .
clone_size: .
j_call: TRBJ2-3
v_call: TRBV7-2
cdr3_nt: TGTGCCAGCAGCCTCAAGCGCGACGTGCAACAGTATTTT
cdr3_aa: CASSLKRDVQQYF

d_call: TRBD1
clone_size: .
j_call: TRBJ2-1
v_call: TRBV11-2
cdr3_nt: TGTGCCAGCAGCCTAACTACCGGGACAGCCTACAATGAGCAGTTCTTC
cdr3_aa: CASSLTTGTAYNEQFF

d_call: TRBD1
clone_size: .
j_call: TRBJ1-3
v_call: TRBV18
cdr3_nt: TGTGCCAGCTCATCGACAGGGGCTGGAAACACCATATATTTT
cdr3_aa: CASSSTGAGNTIYF

d_call: TRBD2
clone_size: .
j_call: TRBJ2-7
v_call: TRBV5-4
cdr3_nt: TGTGCCAGCAGCTTTAGCGGGAGGGCCGGTGAGCAGTACTTC
cdr3_aa: CASSFSGRAGEQYF

d_call: .
clone_size: .
j_call: TRBJ1-1
v_call: TRBV5-6
cdr3_nt: TGTGCCAGCACCCTGACCCGGGAAACTGAAGCTTTCTTT
cdr3_aa: CASTLTRETEAFF

d_call: TRBD2
clone_size: .
j_call: TRBJ2-3
v_call: TRBV7-9
cdr3_nt: TGTGCCAGCAGCTCTCAGGGAGGGACGACAGATACGCAGTATTTT
cdr3_aa: CASSSQGGTTDTQYF

d_call: .
clone_size: .
j_call: TRBJ1-4
v_call: TRBV9
cdr3_nt: TGTGCCAGCAGCGTAGTGGGGCAGAGTAATGAAAAACTGTTTTTT
cdr3_aa: CASSVVGQSNEKLFF